This is a list of T cell receptor beta chains from one sample in a study of cytomegalovirus exposure and HLA in healthy donors. Measured with immunoSEQ multiplex PCR; TCRdb has only the in-frame clones, and not every one. Of tens of thousands of clones listed, roughly 72% were seen once; the top ten hold more than 9%. Sequencing input: PBMCs. These receptors were obtained from a woman between 50 and 59 years old in good health and CMV-seronegative. CDR3s include the opening cysteine and the closing phenylalanine or tryptophan. D genes are given only for firm matches. Clone size, where shown, is once, few, many, or a class for clones that have expanded.

V	J	size	D	DNA	CDR3
TRBV29-1	TRBJ2-3	NA	TRBD2	TGCAGCGCCGGGGGACTAGCGGGGGCCCTAAACACAGATACGCAGTATTTT	CSAGGLAGALNTDTQYF
TRBV9	TRBJ2-1	few	TRBD2	TGTGCCAGCAGCGCTCTAGCGGGAGAGGCGAACAATGAGCAGTTCTTC	CASSALAGEANNEQFF
TRBV2	TRBJ1-2	NA	TRBD1	TGTGCCAGCAGGCAGACAGGGGTAGGAGGCGGCTACACCTTC	CASRQTGVGGGYTF
TRBV29-1	TRBJ2-1	NA	TRBD1	TGCAGCGCAGCCGGGACAGGGAGTTACAATGAGCAGTTCTTC	CSAAGTGSYNEQFF
TRBV5-6	TRBJ1-2	NA	NA	TGTGCCAGCAGCCAAACAGGGAACTATGGCTACACCTTC	CASSQTGNYGYTF
TRBV18	TRBJ2-5	NA	NA	TGTGCCAGCTCACCACCGGCGGGGAACTTCCAAGAGACCCAGTACTTC	CASSPPAGNFQETQYF
TRBV29-1	TRBJ1-1	NA	NA	TGCAGCGTTGAAGTGGGCGGAAGGAGGGCCACTGAAGCTTTCTTT	CSVEVGGRRATEAFF
TRBV29-1	TRBJ2-1	NA	NA	TGCAGCGTTGCCAGCCTTGTTAGCGATGAGCAGTTCTTC	CSVASLVSDEQFF
TRBV5-6	TRBJ2-5	few	TRBD1	TGTGCCAGCAGCTTGAATATCGGGGCAGGGGGTAAAGAGACCCAGTACTTC	CASSLNIGAGGKETQYF
TRBV7-8	TRBJ2-7	NA	NA	TGTGCCAGCAGCTTATTAGGGGGAAATATCCCCGAGCAGTACTTC	CASSLLGGNIPEQYF
TRBV5-6	TRBJ1-2	few	TRBD1	TGTGCCAGCAGCTGGGAAGGGACAGGTGAATATGGCTACACCTTC	CASSWEGTGEYGYTF
TRBV2	TRBJ1-1	NA	TRBD1	TGTGCCAGCCTTCCCACAGGGGTTGTCACTGAAGCTTTCTTT	CASLPTGVVTEAFF
TRBV5-1	TRBJ2-5	NA	NA	TGCGCCAGCAGCTTACACCGGGACACCAGCGAAGAGACCCAGTACTTC	CASSLHRDTSEETQYF
TRBV2	TRBJ1-5	NA	TRBD1	TGTGCCAGCAGGGCCGGGACAGGATTCAATCAGCCCCAGCATTTT	CASRAGTGFNQPQHF
TRBV7-3	TRBJ2-7	few	TRBD2	TGTGCCAGCAGCTTCGGTAGCGGGAGAGCCGACGAGCAGTACTTC	CASSFGSGRADEQYF
TRBV25-1	TRBJ1-1	NA	TRBD1	TGTGCCAGCAGCCCAACTAAGACAGGGGAGGTTGGTGAAGCTTTCTTT	CASSPTKTGEVGEAFF
TRBV7-2	TRBJ2-7	NA	NA	TGTGCCAGCAGCCTAAAGGGGGTTCAGAACCACGAGCAGTACTTC	CASSLKGVQNHEQYF
TRBV30	TRBJ2-2	NA	NA	TGTGCCTGGAGGTGGGGAGGGGACAACGGGGAGCTGTTTTTT	CAWRWGGDNGELFF
TRBV2	TRBJ1-3	NA	NA	TGTGCCAGCAGTTTTATGAATCCCCTCAGCTCTGGAAACACCATATATTTT	CASSFMNPLSSGNTIYF
TRBV19	TRBJ2-1	NA	NA	TGTGCCAGTAGTATCCCCGGGGACAATGAGCAGTTCTTC	CASSIPGDNEQFF
TRBV7-2	TRBJ1-5	NA	NA	TGTGCCAGCAGCTTACAGAATCAGCCCCAGCATTTT	CASSLQNQPQHF
TRBV5-1	TRBJ1-5	NA	TRBD1	TGCGCCAGCAGACTGACAGGGGAAGAGCCCCAGCATTTT	CASRLTGEEPQHF
TRBV4-1	TRBJ2-5	NA	NA	TGCGCCAGCAGCCAAGACGGGGTGGCAAGGTTCCAGTACTTC	CASSQDGVARFQYF
TRBV7-6	TRBJ2-7	NA	TRBD1	TGTGCCAGCAGCGCCGGGACAGATACCTACGAGCAGTACTTC	CASSAGTDTYEQYF
TRBV6-1	TRBJ2-3	few	NA	TGTGCCAGCAGTGACTCCAGGGGAGGCACAGATACGCAGTATTTT	CASSDSRGGTDTQYF
TRBV7-2	TRBJ1-2	NA	NA	TGTGCCAGCAGCATGGGGGGGGCGGCCTATGGCTACACCTTC	CASSMGGAAYGYTF
TRBV27	TRBJ2-7	NA	NA	TGTGCCAGCAGTTCGCGTAGCACCTCCTACGAGCAGTACTTC	CASSSRSTSYEQYF
TRBV7-2	TRBJ1-1	NA	TRBD1	TGTGCCAGCAGTTGGACAGGGCTCACTGAAGCTTTCTTT	CASSWTGLTEAFF
TRBV25-1	TRBJ1-1	few	NA	TGTGCCAGCAGTGTAACAGGGAATGAAGCTTTCTTT	CASSVTGNEAFF
TRBV4-3	TRBJ2-4	NA	TRBD2	TGCGCCAGCAGCCAAGATTGGAGCGGGGGGCCCCAAAACATTCAGTACTTC	CASSQDWSGGPQNIQYF
TRBV5-4	TRBJ2-7	NA	NA	TGTGCCAGCAGCTTGGGAGAATCCTACGAGCAGTACTTC	CASSLGESYEQYF
TRBV28	TRBJ1-2	NA	NA	TGTGCCAGCAGTCCGGGGTCTCGGGGCTACACCTTC	CASSPGSRGYTF
TRBV7-8	TRBJ2-1	NA	TRBD2	TGTGCCAGCAGCGCAGAGGGACTAGCGTCTTTGGATGAGCAGTTCTTC	CASSAEGLASLDEQFF
TRBV10-3	TRBJ2-7	few	NA	TGTGCCAGTCAAGGGGTCCTCTCCTACGAGCAGTACTTC	CASQGVLSYEQYF
TRBV7-2	TRBJ2-3	NA	NA	TGTGCCAGCAGCTTAGGGGCCAGGGGCACAGATACGCAGTATTTT	CASSLGARGTDTQYF
TRBV2	TRBJ1-5	NA	NA	TGTGCCAGCAGTTCGACAGACAGCAATCAGCCCCAGCATTTT	CASSSTDSNQPQHF
TRBV7-8	TRBJ2-1	NA	NA	TGTGCCAGCAGCCTACAGGAAGCGAATGAGCAGTTCTTC	CASSLQEANEQFF
TRBV20-1	TRBJ2-1	NA	NA	TGCAGTGCTAGCAACTACAATGAGCAGTTCTTC	CSASNYNEQFF
TRBV10-3	TRBJ1-1	NA	NA	TGTGCCATCAGGACCGAAGCGGGGGAAGCTTTCTTT	CAIRTEAGEAFF
TRBV4-3	TRBJ2-2	NA	TRBD2	TGCGCCAGCAGCCTTATCGCCGGGGCGGGGGACACCGGGGAGCTGTTTTTT	CASSLIAGAGDTGELFF
TRBV6-6	TRBJ2-3	NA	NA	TGTGCCAGCAGCCAGTGGGATACGCAGTATTTT	CASSQWDTQYF
TRBV28	TRBJ1-5	few	NA	TGTGCCAGCAGCACAAATCAGCCCCAGCATTTT	CASSTNQPQHF
TRBV30	TRBJ1-1	NA	NA	TGTGCCTGGAGTGGGGGAGGGGAAGCTTTCTTT	CAWSGGGEAFF
TRBV5-1	TRBJ1-1	once	TRBD1	TGCGCCAGCAGCTTGGATGCAGGGGGCACTGAAGCTTTCTTT	CASSLDAGGTEAFF
TRBV11-3	TRBJ2-2	once	NA	TGTGTCAGCAGCACCCGCGCCGGGGAGCTGTTTTTT	CVSSTRAGELFF
TRBV18	TRBJ2-1	once	TRBD2	TGTGCCAGCTTAGCGGGAGGCAGCAATGAGCAGTTCTTC	CASLAGGSNEQFF
TRBV9	TRBJ2-1	once	NA	TGTGCCAGCAGCGTCACAACCGGGGACCCATCAGGGGATGAGCAGTTCTTC	CASSVTTGDPSGDEQFF
TRBV5-4	TRBJ2-1	NA	NA	TGTGCCAGCAGCTTGGCTGGCGGGGCCTCCTACAATGAGCAGTTCTTC	CASSLAGGASYNEQFF